Sequencing of this TCR beta chain was carried out in a study of blood T cell repertoires in COVID-19. Study-level background: PBMCs, B-cell-depleted T cells, or T cells were the source of the cDNA or gDNA that made up the material.

Germline CDR1 is SGHRS and CDR2 is YFSETQ. V shed 4 bases, J shed 10 bases, and the junction held 11 bases outside the gene matches. This CDR3 contains 15 residues. As originally analysed: Amplifying reference gene primers gave estimates of nucleated cell counts. Here immunoSEQ multiplex PCR was the method, and the copy in TCRdb shows in-frame clones only, minus some. Clonal size and the V and J genes are those of that table, whereas D and trimming came from the DNA. The sample shows more than 80,000 clones, about 83% of them seen only once. Sequencing was performed on peripheral blood. The rearrangement joins TRBV5-1 to TRBJ2-2, with 9 bases lining up with TRBD1. This clonotype was obtained from a woman aged 65 to 85 with acute or convalescent COVID-19. For the CDR3, the DNA is TGCGCCAGCAGCAGTCTGGGACAGGGAACTTTGGAGCTGTTTTTT. This encodes CASSSLGQGTLELFF.